This T cell receptor beta chain was observed in a study of blood T cell repertoires in COVID-19. Overall study context: The study drew acute and convalescent COVID-19 samples from the United States, Italy and Spain. Sample material is recorded as cDNA or gDNA derived from T cells, B-cell-depleted T cells, or PBMCs.

Clones were sequenced by immunoSEQ multiplex PCR, and TCRdb holds only the in-frame ones, with some missing. This table has some 230,000 clones, approximately 84% appearing once. This CDR3 spans 16 amino acids. V lost 5 bases to trimming and J lost 8 bases, with 24 bases between them. Germline lookup yields CDR1 MNHEY and CDR2 SMNVEV (reference sequence). This sequence was found in a woman between 25 and 40 years old who had recovered from COVID-19. Material: peripheral blood. The chain couples TRBV27 to TRBJ1-1, with no clear D. Written as DNA, the CDR3 is TGTGCCAGCAGTCCTCCCCTGAGAGCTTCGACACGGGAAGCTTTCTTT. Protein sequence: CASSPPLRASTREAFF.